Shown below are 26 T cell receptor beta chains from a single sample sequenced in a study of blood T cells in healthy people across ages. The use of a sample-barcoded 5' primer and a J-beta primer mix characterized a second PCR of roughly 6 to 11 cycles. TCRdb re-called the 5' RACE reads with MiXCR, one entry per CDR3 protein. This table has more than 1,400,000 distinct CDR3 sequences, approximately 40% appearing once. The sequenced material came from blood. The receptor source for this set is a woman aged 18-29 years in good health.

In regard to this clonotype: This may be a read error, as it is one base from a much larger clone. The V call is TRBV10-3, the J call TRBJ2-7; 8 bases fit TRBD2. This CDR3 spans 14 amino acids. With 6 bases clipped from V and 7 bases from J, the junction kept 11 bases outside the gene matches. CDR1 is ENHRY, CDR2 SYGVKD, per germline. The CDR3 is CAIRTSGFYNEQYF. The CDR3 DNA sequence: TGTGCCATCAGAACTAGCGGTTTTTACAATGAGCAGTACTTC.

The chain is built from TRBV19 and TRBJ2-7; a possible D gene is TRBD1 (6 bases). V lost 3 bases to trimming and J lost 2 bases, with 17 bases between them. Germline V gene sequence: CDR1 LNHDA, CDR2 SQIVND (reference sequence). This CDR3 is 16 amino acids long. The CDR3 DNA follows: TGTGCCAGTAGTATCTCCCTCGGGACAACCGCCTACGAGCAGTACTTC. The encoded protein is CASSISLGTTAYEQYF.

This rearrangement joins TRBV24-1 to TRBJ2-7; no firm D call. Trimming took 4 bases from V and 2 from J, leaving 14 bases between them. The CDR3 runs to 15 residues. Germline CDR1 KGHDR, CDR2 SFDVKD. CDR3 DNA sequence: TGTGCCACCAGTGACCCGACACAGAGAACCTACGAGCAGTACTTC. It specifies CATSDPTQRTYEQYF.

V is TRBV20-1 and J is TRBJ2-7; D may be TRBD1 (5 bases). Germline V gene sequence: CDR1 DFQATT, CDR2 SNEGSKA (reference sequence). V gave up 8 bases and J gave up 4 bases, with 24 bases separating them. CDR3 length: 15 residues. In DNA, the CDR3 is TGCAGTCCTTCCCTGGGGCCGCGCAAGAAGTACGAGCAGTACTTC. As protein: CSPSLGPRKKYEQYF.

This clonotype has just a few counts. The chain combines TRBV6-6 with TRBJ2-1, with 10 bases aligning to TRBD2. This CDR3 contains 15 residues. With 0 bases clipped from V and 14 bases from J, the junction kept 10 bases outside the gene matches. Germline V lookup: CDR1 MNHNY, CDR2 SVGAGI (reference sequence). The DNA for the CDR3 is TGTGCCAGCAGTTACTCTGAGGTGGCTAGCGGGAGAAAGTTCTTC. It is translated as CASSYSEVASGRKFF.

Remarks on this clonotype: A read error may explain this, as a much larger clone is one base away. The chain combines TRBV12-3 or TRBV12-4 with TRBJ2-1; D gene ambiguous. V dropped 5 bases and J dropped 10 bases, with 15 bases sitting between them. The CDR3 has 13 residues. The CDR3 here is CASSPISSYEQFF. The CDR3 DNA is TGTGCCAGCAGTCCCATCTCGTCGTACGAGCAGTTCTTC.

The chain combines TRBV9 with TRBJ2-7, with 9 bases identical to TRBD2. J gave up 4 bases and V 0 bases, and 8 bases lay outside the gene matches. The CDR3 sequence is 16 residues long. The germline V gene has CDR1 SGDLS and CDR2 YYNGEE. The CDR3 sequence is CASSVGGAGGIYEQYF. CDR3 coding DNA: TGTGCCAGCAGCGTAGGAGGAGCGGGGGGCATATACGAGCAGTACTTC. The variable domain in full, with the rest retrieved from reference TRBV9 and TRBJ2-7, is DSGVTQTPKHLITATGQRVTLRCSPRSGDLSVYWYQQSLDQGLQFLIQYYNGEERAKGNILERFSAQQFPDLHSELNLSSLELGDSALYFCASSVGGAGGIYEQYFGPGTRLTVT.

In the case of this clonotype: The junction and the germline gene differ at one end; a read error may be behind it. The chain has TRBV10-3 and TRBJ2-3, with TRBD2 matching over 8 bases. Germline CDR1 ENHRY, CDR2 SYGVKD. CDR3 length equals 15 residues. Here the CDR3 DNA reads TGTGCCACCAGTGATACATCTAGCGGGTTAGATACGCAGTATTTT. Translated: CATSDTSSGLDTQYF.

V and J are TRBV4-1 and TRBJ1-2; TRBD1 agrees at 9 bases. The CDR3 runs to 16 residues. From germline, CDR1 is MGHRA and CDR2 YSYEKL. V shed 0 bases, J shed 7 bases, and the junction held 9 bases outside the gene matches. The CDR3 DNA sequence: TGCGCCAGCAGCCAAGATTACAGGGGGCACCTAAGTGGCTACACCTTC. It specifies CASSQDYRGHLSGYTF.

The V call is TRBV11-2, the J call TRBJ2-1; TRBD2 might be the D (7 bases). The CDR3 loop spans 13 amino acids. The germline V and J ends were trimmed by 5 bases and 9 bases, with 14 bases remaining between them. The germline gives CDR1 SGHAT, CDR2 FQNNGV. CDR3 amino acids: CASSPRGGGEQFF. The CDR3, as DNA: TGTGCCAGCAGCCCAAGAGGGGGGGGTGAGCAGTTCTTC. Drawing the rest from reference TRBV11-2 and TRBJ2-1, the complete variable domain is EAGVAQSPRYKIIEKRQSVAFWCNPISGHATLYWYQQILGQGPKLLIQFQNNGVVDDSQLPKDRFSAERLKGVDSTLKIQPAKLEDSAVYLCASSPRGGGEQFFGPGTRLTVL.

The J gene is TRBJ1-5, the V gene TRBV18; tentative D call: TRBD1 (5 bases). The CDR3 runs 15 residues. Germline-derived CDR1 and CDR2 are KGHSH and LQKENI. Trimming took off 3 bases at V and 9 bases at J, with 18 bases between the two ends. The DNA for the CDR3 is TGTGCCAGCTCACCTGACCGGGACGGAGCTTTGCCCCAGCATTTT. As protein: CASSPDRDGALPQHF.

This clonotype showed up just a few times. V usage is TRBV9 and J usage is TRBJ2-7, with 7 bases fitting TRBD2. J was trimmed by 10 bases and V by 0 bases; bases with no gene match: 19. This CDR3 spans 17 amino acids. CDR1 and CDR2 from the germline V gene are SGDLS and YYNGEE. CDR3 protein: CASSVEASGTSNGAQYF. CDR3 DNA: TGTGCCAGCAGCGTAGAGGCTAGCGGAACATCCAACGGGGCCCAGTACTTC. Full variable domain (missing parts from reference TRBV9 and TRBJ2-7): DSGVTQTPKHLITATGQRVTLRCSPRSGDLSVYWYQQSLDQGLQFLIQYYNGEERAKGNILERFSAQQFPDLHSELNLSSLELGDSALYFCASSVEASGTSNGAQYFGPGTRLTVT.

The J gene is TRBJ2-1, the V gene TRBV6-1, with 9 bases aligning to TRBD2. V was pared by 4 bases and J by 15 bases, with 10 bases of the junction left unmatched. Germline CDR1 reads MNHNS; CDR2 reads SASEGT. The CDR3 spans 13 residues. The DNA for the CDR3 is TGTGCCAGCAGTGGGGGTGGGACTAGCTTAACGTTCTTC. Its protein is CASSGGGTSLTFF.

This clonotype was seen only a few times. The rearrangement links TRBV27 to TRBJ2-4; tentative D call: TRBD2 (7 bases). Germline CDR1 is MNHEY and CDR2 is SMNVEV (reference sequence). The CDR3 has 14 residues. The ends were cut back, 2 bases at V and 8 bases at J, with 13 bases in the middle. CDR3 sequence: CASSLGGGADIQYF. CDR3 sequence (DNA): TGTGCCAGCAGTTTAGGGGGGGGCGCGGACATTCAGTACTTC.

This clonotype occurred a few times. The chain employs TRBV3-1 and TRBJ2-1; 9 nucleotides agree with TRBD2. This CDR3 has 15 amino acids. Per the germline V gene, CDR1 is LGHDT and CDR2 is YNNKEL (reference sequence). V lost 3 bases, J lost 7 bases, and 7 bases stayed unmatched. The CDR3 is CASSHNSGRSNEQFF. In nucleotides, the CDR3 is TGTGCCAGCAGCCATAATAGCGGGAGATCGAATGAGCAGTTCTTC.

The chain is built from TRBV27 and TRBJ1-2; the D gene is possibly TRBD1 (6 bases). Trimming took 8 bases from V and 3 from J, leaving 34 bases between them. Germline loops: CDR1 MNHEY, CDR2 SMNVEV (reference sequence). The CDR3 extends over 20 amino acids. The chain's CDR3 is CASGAGPGSTNRVRHYGYTF. In nucleotides, the CDR3 is TGTGCCAGCGGGGCGGGTCCCGGGAGCACCAACAGGGTTCGACACTATGGCTACACCTTC.

The chain carries TRBV20-1 and TRBJ2-5; D remains ambiguous. The length of the CDR3 is 12 residues. Germline V gene sequence: CDR1 DFQATT, CDR2 SNEGSKA (reference sequence). Trimming pared 3 bases from V and 3 bases from J, leaving 8 bases between. The CDR3 region has the DNA TGCAGTGCTAGGCCCGATAAAGAGACCCAGTACTTC. Encoded protein: CSARPDKETQYF.

DNA for the CDR3: TGTGCCAGCAGCTTAGTTAGTAGCAGTAACAATGAGCAGTTCTTC. Protein product: CASSLVSSSNNEQFF. The chain combines TRBV7-8 with TRBJ2-1; D unresolved. Per the germline V gene, CDR1 is SGHVS and CDR2 is FQNEAQ. The CDR3 extends over 15 amino acids. Trimming left V 1 base short and J 5 bases short, with 12 bases between.

V gene TRBV2 combines with J gene TRBJ1-1; D is possibly TRBD1 (6 bases). This CDR3 is 14 amino acids long. CDR1 and CDR2 from the germline V gene are SNHLY and FYNNEI. V lost 3 bases to trimming and J lost 1 base, with 9 bases between them. The CDR3 sequence: CASSETGSNTEAFF. The CDR3 coding sequence is TGTGCCAGCAGTGAGACAGGATCGAACACTGAAGCTTTCTTT.

This chain uses TRBV7-9 with TRBJ2-3; the match to TRBD2 covers 12 bases. The CDR3 runs 17 residues. The germline V gene has CDR1 SEHNR and CDR2 FQNEAQ (reference sequence). The V segment lost 6 bases and the J segment 3 bases; nucleotides outside the gene matches: 10. This CDR3 reads CASRRTSGVSGTDTQYF. The CDR3 DNA follows: TGTGCCAGCAGACGGACTAGCGGGGTCTCGGGGACAGATACGCAGTATTTT.

This clonotype was found many times. This rearrangement joins TRBV29-1 to TRBJ2-3; D gene uncertain. From germline, CDR1 is SQVTM and CDR2 ANQGSEA. The CDR3 extends over 12 amino acids. Trimming left V 0 bases short and J 6 bases short, with 7 bases between. CDR3 residues: CSVEDLRDTQYF. The CDR3 nucleotides read TGCAGCGTTGAAGATCTCCGGGATACGCAGTATTTT.

This clonotype was found many times. The chain links TRBV29-1 to TRBJ1-1; TRBD1 is a possible D gene (5 bases). The ends were cut back, 7 bases at V and 5 bases at J, with 14 bases in the middle. This CDR3 has 12 amino acids. Looked up from germline, CDR1 is SQVTM and CDR2 is ANQGSEA. The CDR3 DNA is TGCAGCGCCCCTGATCAGGGTACTGAAGCTTTCTTT. This gives the protein CSAPDQGTEAFF. Using reference TRBV29-1 and TRBJ1-1 for the parts outside the CDR3, the full variable domain is SAVISQKPSRDICQRGTSLTIQCQVDSQVTMMFWYRQQPGQSLTLIATANQGSEATYESGFVIDKFPISRPNLTFSTLTVSNMSPEDSSIYLCSAPDQGTEAFFGQGTRLTVV.

This clonotype appeared once. The V call is TRBV3-1, the J call TRBJ2-1, with D hard to call. The ends were cut back, 0 bases at V and 6 bases at J, with 12 bases in the middle. Germline CDR1 LGHDT, CDR2 YNNKEL (reference sequence). This CDR3 spans 15 amino acids. The CDR3 spells CASSQEDGVGNEQFF. CDR3 DNA: TGTGCCAGCAGCCAAGAGGACGGCGTGGGCAATGAGCAGTTCTTC.

The chain couples TRBV24-1 to TRBJ2-5; 7 positions match TRBD2. Germline lookup yields CDR1 KGHDR and CDR2 SFDVKD. V gave up 4 bases and J gave up 13 bases; unmatched junction bases: 11. The CDR3 contains 13 residues. CDR3 sequence: CATSERTSDQWYF. CDR3 coding DNA: TGTGCCACCAGTGAGCGCACTAGCGACCAGTGGTACTTC.

This clonotype was detected ten times or more. The gene calls are TRBV29-1 and TRBJ2-7, with D possibly called TRBD1 or TRBD2 (5 bases each). Per the germline V gene, CDR1 is SQVTM and CDR2 is ANQGSEA. The CDR3 has 16 residues. Trimming removed 3 bases at V and 0 bases at J, with 18 bases between. CDR3 bases: TGCAGCGTTGAGGGACCCGTGGGGGTCGGCTCCTACGAGCAGTACTTC. Translating gives CSVEGPVGVGSYEQYF.

This clonotype was observed a handful of times. V gene TRBV10-1 combines with J gene TRBJ1-6, with a weak D call TRBD1 (6 bases). CDR1 and CDR2 (germline): WNHNN, SYGVQD (reference sequence). There are 14 residues in the CDR3. V was cut by 3 bases and J by 6 bases, with 9 bases left in between. CDR3 nucleotide sequence: TGCGCCAGCAGTGACGGGGGCCCTAATTCACCCCTCCACTTT. It codes for CASSDGGPNSPLHF.